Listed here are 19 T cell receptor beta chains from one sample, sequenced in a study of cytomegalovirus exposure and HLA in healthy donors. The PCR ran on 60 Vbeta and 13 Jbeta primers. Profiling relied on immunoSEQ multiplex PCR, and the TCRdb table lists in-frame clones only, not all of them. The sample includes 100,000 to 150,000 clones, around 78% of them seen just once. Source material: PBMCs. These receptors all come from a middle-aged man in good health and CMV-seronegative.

The DNA of the CDR3 is TGCGCCAGCAGCCAAGACTCGGGTCATGAAAAACTGTTTTTT. Its translation is CASSQDSGHEKLFF. V usage is TRBV4-1 and J usage is TRBJ1-4; D is undetermined. CDR1 MGHRA and CDR2 YSYEKL come from the germline V gene. The CDR3 spans 14 residues. Trimming shortened V by 0 bases and J by 6 bases, and 8 bases separated the two germline ends.

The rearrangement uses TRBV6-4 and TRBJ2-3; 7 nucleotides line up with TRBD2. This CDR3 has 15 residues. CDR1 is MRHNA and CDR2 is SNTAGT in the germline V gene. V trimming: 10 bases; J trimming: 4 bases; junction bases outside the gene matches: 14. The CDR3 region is CATATQAGRPDTQYF. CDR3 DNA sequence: TGTGCCACCGCGACCCAAGCGGGGAGGCCAGATACGCAGTATTTT.

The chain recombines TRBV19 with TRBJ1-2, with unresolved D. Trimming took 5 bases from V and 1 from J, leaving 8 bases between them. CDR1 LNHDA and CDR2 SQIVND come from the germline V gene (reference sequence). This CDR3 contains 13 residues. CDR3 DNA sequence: TGTGCCAGTAGTCGGGTCGGTAACTATGGCTACACCTTC. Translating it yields CASSRVGNYGYTF.

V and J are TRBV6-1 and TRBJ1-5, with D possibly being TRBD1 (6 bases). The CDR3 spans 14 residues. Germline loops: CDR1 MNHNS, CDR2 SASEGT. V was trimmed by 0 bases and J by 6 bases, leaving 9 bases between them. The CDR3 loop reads CASSEADSPQPQHF. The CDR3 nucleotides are TGTGCCAGCAGTGAAGCGGACAGTCCTCAGCCCCAGCATTTT.

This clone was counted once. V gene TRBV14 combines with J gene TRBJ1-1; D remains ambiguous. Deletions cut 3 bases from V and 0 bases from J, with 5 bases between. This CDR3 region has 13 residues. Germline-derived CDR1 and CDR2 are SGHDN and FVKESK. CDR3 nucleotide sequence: TGTGCCAGCAGCCACGACTTGAACACTGAAGCTTTCTTT. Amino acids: CASSHDLNTEAFF. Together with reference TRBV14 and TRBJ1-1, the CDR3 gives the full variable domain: EAGVTQFPSHSVIEKGQTVTLRCDPISGHDNLYWYRRVMGKEIKFLLHFVKESKQDESGMPNNRFLAERTGGTYSTLKVQPAELEDSGVYFCASSHDLNTEAFFGQGTRLTVV.

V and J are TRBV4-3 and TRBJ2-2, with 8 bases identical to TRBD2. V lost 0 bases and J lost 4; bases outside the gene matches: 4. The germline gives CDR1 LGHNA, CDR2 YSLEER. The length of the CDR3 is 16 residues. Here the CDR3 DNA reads TGCGCCAGCAGCCAAGAGGAGCGGGGGCGCACCGGGGAGCTGTTTTTT. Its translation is CASSQEERGRTGELFF.

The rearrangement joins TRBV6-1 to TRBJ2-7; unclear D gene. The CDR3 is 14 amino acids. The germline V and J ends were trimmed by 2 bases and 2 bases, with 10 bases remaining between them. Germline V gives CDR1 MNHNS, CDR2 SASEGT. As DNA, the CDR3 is TGTGCCAGCAGTGAAATGGCAGGTCCCTACGAGCAGTACGTC. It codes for CASSEMAGPYEQYV.

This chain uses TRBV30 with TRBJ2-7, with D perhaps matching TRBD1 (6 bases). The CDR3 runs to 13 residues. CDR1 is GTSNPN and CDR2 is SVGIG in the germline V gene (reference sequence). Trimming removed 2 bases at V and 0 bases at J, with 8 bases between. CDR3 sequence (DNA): TGTGCCTGGAGTAGGGGGTTCTCCTACGAGCAGTACTTC. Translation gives CAWSRGFSYEQYF.

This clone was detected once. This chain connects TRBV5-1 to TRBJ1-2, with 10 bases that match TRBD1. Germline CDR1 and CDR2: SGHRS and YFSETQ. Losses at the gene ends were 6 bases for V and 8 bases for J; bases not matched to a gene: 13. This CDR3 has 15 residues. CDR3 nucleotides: TGCGCCAGCACGGAATCAGGACAGGGGGTTGAAGGCTACACCTTC. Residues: CASTESGQGVEGYTF.

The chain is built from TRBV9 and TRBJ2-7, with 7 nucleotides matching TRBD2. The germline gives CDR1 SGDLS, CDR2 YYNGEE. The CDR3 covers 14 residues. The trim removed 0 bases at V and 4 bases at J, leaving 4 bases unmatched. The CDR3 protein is CASSVDIAGYEQYF. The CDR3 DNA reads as TGTGCCAGCAGCGTAGATATAGCGGGTTACGAGCAGTACTTC.

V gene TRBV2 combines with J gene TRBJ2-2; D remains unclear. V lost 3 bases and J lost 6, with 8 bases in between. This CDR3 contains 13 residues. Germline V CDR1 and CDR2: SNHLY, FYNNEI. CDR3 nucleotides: TGTGCCAGCAGTGAGCAGGTCGCCGGGGAGCTGTTTTTT. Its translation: CASSEQVAGELFF.

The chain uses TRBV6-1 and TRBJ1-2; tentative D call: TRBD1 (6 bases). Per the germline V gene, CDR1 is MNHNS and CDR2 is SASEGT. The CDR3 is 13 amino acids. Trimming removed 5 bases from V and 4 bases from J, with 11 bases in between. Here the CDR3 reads CASSTGQTYGYTF. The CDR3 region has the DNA TGTGCCAGCAGTACTGGACAGACCTATGGCTACACCTTC.

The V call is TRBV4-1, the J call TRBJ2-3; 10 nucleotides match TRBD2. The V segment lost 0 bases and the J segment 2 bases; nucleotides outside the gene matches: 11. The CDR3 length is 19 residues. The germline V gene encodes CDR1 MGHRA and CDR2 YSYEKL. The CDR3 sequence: CASSQDVHVAGGITDTQYF. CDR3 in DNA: TGCGCCAGCAGCCAAGATGTTCACGTAGCGGGGGGTATCACAGATACGCAGTATTTT.

Here the CDR3 reads CAHSDYHEQYF. Written as DNA, the CDR3 is TGTGCTCATAGCGACTACCACGAGCAGTACTTC. The V gene is TRBV6-1, the J gene TRBJ2-7; tentative D call: TRBD2 (5 bases). CDR1 and CDR2 (germline): MNHNS, SASEGT. CDR3 length equals 11 residues.

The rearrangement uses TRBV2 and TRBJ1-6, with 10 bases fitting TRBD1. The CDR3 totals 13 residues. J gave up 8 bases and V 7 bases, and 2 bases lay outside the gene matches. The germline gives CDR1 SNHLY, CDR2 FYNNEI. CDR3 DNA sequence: TGTGCCAGCAAAGGACAGGGGGATTCACCCCTCCACTTT. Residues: CASKGQGDSPLHF. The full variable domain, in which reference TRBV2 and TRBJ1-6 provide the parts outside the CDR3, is EPEVTQTPSHQVTQMGQEVILRCVPISNHLYFYWYRQILGQKVEFLVSFYNNEISEKSEIFDDQFSVERPDGSNFTLKIRSTKLEDSAMYFCASKGQGDSPLHFGNGTRLTVT.

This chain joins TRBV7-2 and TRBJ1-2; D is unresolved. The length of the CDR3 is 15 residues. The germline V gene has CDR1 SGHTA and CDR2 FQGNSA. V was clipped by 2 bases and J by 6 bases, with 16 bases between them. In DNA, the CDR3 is TGTGCCAGCAGCTTACCGGGTCTAGGCCAAGATGGCTACACCTTC. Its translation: CASSLPGLGQDGYTF.

CDR3 DNA sequence: TGTGCCTGGGCCCGGACTAGCGCAACTAGCACAGATACGCAGTATTTT. It codes for CAWARTSATSTDTQYF. The genes are TRBV30 and TRBJ2-3, with 9 bases aligning to TRBD2. In germline, CDR1 is GTSNPN, CDR2 SVGIG (reference sequence). V gave up 5 bases and J gave up 0 bases; unmatched junction bases: 9. The CDR3 is made up of 16 amino acids.

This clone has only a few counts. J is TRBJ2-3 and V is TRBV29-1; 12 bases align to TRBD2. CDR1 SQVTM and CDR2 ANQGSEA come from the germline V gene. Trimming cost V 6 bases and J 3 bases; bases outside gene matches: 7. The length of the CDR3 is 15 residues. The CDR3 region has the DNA TGCAGCGTGGGGGTCGGACTAGCGGGGACAGATACGCAGTATTTT. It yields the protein CSVGVGLAGTDTQYF.

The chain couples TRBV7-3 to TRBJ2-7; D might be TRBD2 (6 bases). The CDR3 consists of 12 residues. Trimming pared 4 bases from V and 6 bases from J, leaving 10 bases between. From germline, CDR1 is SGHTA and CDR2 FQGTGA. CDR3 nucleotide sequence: TGTGCCAGCAGCTCCCCCGGGGGCGAGCAGTACTTC. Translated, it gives CASSSPGGEQYF. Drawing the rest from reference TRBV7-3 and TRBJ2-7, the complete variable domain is GAGVSQTPSNKVTEKGKYVELRCDPISGHTALYWYRQSLGQGPEFLIYFQGTGAADDSGLPNDRFFAVRPEGSVSTLKIQRTERGDSAVYLCASSSPGGEQYFGPGTRLTVT.